Listed below are T cell receptor beta chains from one sample, sequenced in a study. MiXCR was run by TCRdb on the 5' RACE reads, yielding one entry per CDR3 protein. The sample has 46,000 or so distinct CDR3 sequences, roughly 20% seen once. Sequencing was performed on Tregs sorted from a lymph node. These receptors all come from a female donor with breast cancer. Both conserved end residues are part of each CDR3. The D gene is left open where the match is weak. Clone size is shown for a subset of rows, as once, few, many or a class of expanded clone.

D	length	J	V	size	DNA	CDR3
.	14	TRBJ1-2	TRBV10-3	few	TGTGCCACTCGCGAGGCAGGCGCTAACTATGGCTACACCTTC	CATREAGANYGYTF
TRBD2	18	TRBJ2-1	TRBV7-9	few	TGTGCCAGCAGCAGTGGGACAGGGGGACTAGCGGGGTACAATGAGCAGTTCTTC	CASSSGTGGLAGYNEQFF
TRBD2	16	TRBJ2-1	TRBV9	few	TGTGCCAGCAGCGTAGATTTGGGACTAGCGAAGAATGAGCAGTTCTTC	CASSVDLGLAKNEQFF
.	18	TRBJ2-3	TRBV4-1	.	TGCGCCAGCAGCCAAGTACAAATTCTAGGGGTAGGAGCAGATACGCAGTATTTT	CASSQVQILGVGADTQYF
.	14	TRBJ1-5	TRBV6-1	few	TGTGCCAGCAGTGAACTCAGGGCTCGGCAGCCCCAGCATTTT	CASSELRARQPQHF
.	15	TRBJ2-1	TRBV6-2/TRBV6-3	.	TGTGCCAGCAGCGAGGGGGAGCTTAACGTTAATGAGCAGTTCTTC	CASSEGELNVNEQFF
.	13	TRBJ1-2	TRBV6-1	few	TGTGCCAGCAGCCCGGACACCATCTATGGCTACACCTTC	CASSPDTIYGYTF
.	16	TRBJ1-3	TRBV6-5	.	TGTGCCAGCAGTTACGGTCAGGAGGCCTCTGGAAACACCATATATTTT	CASSYGQEASGNTIYF
.	13	TRBJ2-1	TRBV27	.	TGTGCCAGCAGTTTAGTAGGGGCTCATGAGCAGTTCTTC	CASSLVGAHEQFF
.	14	TRBJ1-1	TRBV11-2	many	TGTGCCAGCAGCTTGGGGGACGGAAACGCTGAAGCTTTCTTT	CASSLGDGNAEAFF
.	14	TRBJ1-2	TRBV28	.	TGTGCCAGCAGTTTGGGGAGGCTTGACTATGGCTACACCTTC	CASSLGRLDYGYTF
.	19	TRBJ1-6	TRBV4-1	few	TGCGCCAGCAGCCAAGAATTTTCACGTCGGGGGTCCTATAATTCACCCCTCCACTTT	CASSQEFSRRGSYNSPLHF
.	13	TRBJ1-2	TRBV6-5	many	TGTGCCAGCAGTTTCACAGGGTCTGGTGGCTACACCTTC	CASSFTGSGGYTF
TRBD1	16	TRBJ1-5	TRBV6-1	few	TGTGCCAGCAGTGAATGGCCAGGGGGCTCGAATCAGCCCCAGCATTTT	CASSEWPGGSNQPQHF
.	15	TRBJ1-3	TRBV2	.	TGTGCCAGCACTAAATCTGGGAAAACTGGAAACACCATATATTTT	CASTKSGKTGNTIYF
.	14	TRBJ2-7	TRBV27	.	TGTGCCAGCAGTCTGCTTACTCTGCGGCACGAGCAGTACTTC	CASSLLTLRHEQYF
TRBD2	16	TRBJ2-3	TRBV5-1	.	TGCGCCAGCGGCCCCGGGACTAGCGGTTATACAGATACGCAGTACTTT	CASGPGTSGYTDTQYF
TRBD1	13	TRBJ1-1	TRBV5-1	few	TGCGCCAGCAGCCGGACAGGGTTCACTGAAGCTTTCTTT	CASSRTGFTEAFF
.	17	TRBJ1-5	TRBV6-2/TRBV6-3	.	TGTGCCAGCAGTAAAAGACAGCCTCTCCGCCCCGGTCAGCCCCAGCATTTT	CASSKRQPLRPGQPQHF
TRBD1	15	TRBJ1-2	TRBV5-4	.	TGTGCCAGCAGCCCCTGGACAGGCCCAGACTATGGCTACGCCTTC	CASSPWTGPDYGYAF
.	15	TRBJ1-1	TRBV4-1	many	TGCGCCAGCAGCCAAGCAACAGGGTTGGGGGCTGAAGCTTTCTTT	CASSQATGLGAEAFF
TRBD2	16	TRBJ2-1	TRBV11-1	few	TGTGCCAGCAGCGTTACGCTAGCGGGAGGGCCTCATGAGCAGTTCTTC	CASSVTLAGGPHEQFF
.	15	TRBJ2-5	TRBV28	few	TGTGCCAGCAGTTTAGAAGATTCCCTACAAGAGACCCAGTACTTC	CASSLEDSLQETQYF
.	12	TRBJ2-2	TRBV10-2	.	TGCGCCAGCAGCCCAGGGACCGGGGAGCTGTTTTTT	CASSPGTGELFF
TRBD1	17	TRBJ2-7	TRBV15	.	TGTGCCACCAGCGGGGTCCTTGGACAGGGGGCGTCCTACGAGCAGTACTTC	CATSGVLGQGASYEQYF
TRBD2	17	TRBJ2-1	TRBV29-1	many	TGCAGCGTACAGGGACTAGCGGGAGGCCCCTCCTACAATGAGCAGTTCTTC	CSVQGLAGGPSYNEQFF
TRBD2	16	TRBJ2-1	TRBV6-6	many	TGTGCCAGCGGGGAGCGGGAGGGCCACTCCTACAATGAGCAGTTCTTC	CASGEREGHSYNEQFF
.	13	TRBJ1-2	TRBV7-3	many	TGTGCCAGCAGCTCCGGACAGAACTATGGCTACACCTTC	CASSSGQNYGYTF
TRBD1	15	TRBJ2-1	TRBV11-3	.	TGTGCCAGCAGCGTACAGGGGGCCCAGTTTAATGAGCAGTTCTTC	CASSVQGAQFNEQFF
TRBD2	18	TRBJ2-1	TRBV5-6	few	TGTGCCAGCAGCTTATCTAGCGGGATACGTAGAAGATGGAATGAGCAGTTCTTC	CASSLSSGIRRRWNEQFF
.	15	TRBJ2-2	TRBV5-1	few	TGCGCCAGCAGCTTGGACTCCCCAAACACCGGGGAGCTGTTTTTT	CASSLDSPNTGELFF
TRBD1	16	TRBJ2-7	TRBV3-1	.	TGTGCCAGCAGCCAAGAGCGAGGCAGGGGGCACTACGAGCAGTACTTC	CASSQERGRGHYEQYF
TRBD2	14	TRBJ2-1	TRBV27	many	TGTGCCAGCTCCACTAGCGTCATCGACAATGAGCAGTTCTTC	CASSTSVIDNEQFF
.	15	TRBJ1-2	TRBV28	.	TGTGCCAGCAAAACAGTCGGGGGACTAGGCTATGGCTACACCTTC	CASKTVGGLGYGYTF
.	13	TRBJ2-2	TRBV4-1	few	TGCGCCAGCAGCTGGGTCGACACCGGGGAGCTGTTTTTT	CASSWVDTGELFF
.	15	TRBJ2-1	TRBV10-1	.	TGCGCCAGCAGCAGGGACAACTATAACTACAATGAGCAGTTCTTC	CASSRDNYNYNEQFF
TRBD2	14	TRBJ2-3	TRBV10-3	few	TGTGCCAGTTCGACGGGGGGGGCCACAGATACGCAGTATTTT	CASSTGGATDTQYF
.	15	TRBJ1-2	TRBV12-3/TRBV12-4	many	TGTGCCAGCTGGGGTGCGGGAAAGAATAGCTATGGCTACACCTTC	CASWGAGKNSYGYTF
TRBD1	15	TRBJ2-7	TRBV10-3	.	TGTGCCATCAGTGAGTCGAGAGGGACAGCCTACGAGCAGTACTTC	CAISESRGTAYEQYF
.	18	TRBJ2-7	TRBV4-1	.	TGCGCCAGCAGCCAAGTTAGTCTGGGACACTCCGCGAGTACCGAGCAGTACTTC	CASSQVSLGHSASTEQYF
TRBD2	15	TRBJ2-5	TRBV7-2	.	TGTGCCAGCAGCTTAGCGGGAGGGCCTTATGAGATCCAGTACTTC	CASSLAGGPYEIQYF
.	11	TRBJ2-1	TRBV20-1	many	TGCAGTGCTGATCAGTACAATGAGCAGTTCTTC	CSADQYNEQFF
TRBD2	14	TRBJ2-7	TRBV19	few	TGTGCCAGTAGTATAGCCGGGACTACCTACGAGCAGTACTTC	CASSIAGTTYEQYF